This T cell receptor (beta chain) was identified during a study of early stage breast cancer tumors. Study as a whole: About 8 ER+/PR+/HER2- tumors were invasive ductal; a few were invasive lobular.

The assay was immunoSEQ multiplex PCR, and TCRdb's table has in-frame clones only and misses some. The sample yields about 31,000 clones, around 75% seen once. This CDR3 spans 15 amino acids. V trimming: 6 bases; J trimming: 4 bases; junction bases outside the gene matches: 10. Looked up from germline, CDR1 is MNHNY and CDR2 is SVGAGI (reference sequence). With regard to this clone: The antigen remains undetermined.

Study-wide findings and caveats: Bulk DNA sequencing of unsorted cells missed chain pairing and markers.

This sequence joins TRBV6-6 and TRBJ1-2; 8 nucleotides line up with TRBD1. The specimen was breast tumor tissue. This receptor was taken from a person in their thirties with breast cancer. The CDR3 protein is CASRNGGTGGYGYTF. CDR3 in DNA: TGTGCCAGCAGAAACGGCGGCACAGGGGGCTATGGCTACACCTTC.